The T cell receptor (beta chain) described here comes from a study of T-cell memory formation after mild COVID-19. General study points: Later expanders leaned toward CD4+, whereas clones contracting from day 15 to 85 were balanced CD4/CD8. Some clones that responded were present in memory (sampled pre-infection), which suggests cross-reactive memory joined.

With respect to this clonotype: The antigen remains unidentified.

Germline CDR1 is LNHNV and CDR2 is YYDKDF (reference sequence). Trimming pared 7 bases from V and 2 bases from J, leaving 21 bases between. The CDR3 is made up of 17 amino acids. TCRdb re-called the 5' RACE reads through MiXCR, storing one row per CDR3 protein. The top ten clones hold approximately 21% of a sample with 300,000 to 350,000 distinct CDR3 sequences, roughly a fifth of them seen once. The V gene is TRBV15, the J gene TRBJ2-1; no firm D call. The clonotype originates from a young man who had mild COVID-19 (a few samples of this study predate the infection). Cell type and time point are not known. The sequenced material came from PBMCs or a T cell subset sorted from them (not recorded which). CDR3 loop: CATKERRPPTPYNEQFF. In DNA form, the CDR3 reads TGTGCCACCAAAGAAAGAAGGCCTCCCACCCCCTACAATGAGCAGTTCTTC.